Listed below are T cell receptor beta chains from one sample, sequenced in a study of blood T cell repertoires in COVID-19. The repertoire was sequenced with immunoSEQ multiplex PCR; TCRdb's copy has only in-frame clones and lacks some. The table shows around 140,000 clones, with roughly 86% occurring only once. The specimen was peripheral blood. These receptors were taken from a woman aged 45-60 years with acute or convalescent COVID-19. Each CDR3 is given with its conserved first and last residue. D genes are given only for firm matches. Clone sizes are given selectively: once, few, many, or a class where the clone is expanded.

clone_size j_call d_call v_call cdr3_nt cdr3_aa
- TRBJ2-7 - TRBV5-4 TGTGCCAGCAGCTTGGCGGGGTCCTACGAGCAGTACTTC CASSLAGSYEQYF
- TRBJ2-1 TRBD1 TRBV6-5 TGTGCCAGCAAGGTTGACAGGGCAATCTACAATGAGCAGTTCTTC CASKVDRAIYNEQFF
few TRBJ1-2 - TRBV15 TGTGCCACCAGCAGAGGGGAGGGGCTGGGCTATGGCTACACCTTC CATSRGEGLGYGYTF
- TRBJ1-2 - TRBV5-4 TGTGCCAGCAGCCGGGGGACCTTCGCCGACCCTAACTATGGCTACACCTTC CASSRGTFADPNYGYTF
- TRBJ2-1 TRBD2 TRBV27 TGTGCCAGCAGCTCCGGGACTAGCGGATACAATGAGCAGTTCTTC CASSSGTSGYNEQFF
- TRBJ2-3 TRBD2 TRBV19 TGTGCCAGTAGTATAGGCCCTAGCGGGAGGGCCCAAGATACGCAGTATTTT CASSIGPSGRAQDTQYF
few TRBJ1-5 - TRBV6-5 TGTGCCAGCAGTAATACAGGTACCAATCAGCCCCAGCATTTT CASSNTGTNQPQHF
once TRBJ2-1 - TRBV30 TGTGCCTGGAGTGTAAGGGGCGATGAGCAGTTCTTC CAWSVRGDEQFF
- TRBJ2-4 TRBD1 TRBV5-1 TGCGCCAGCAGCTTGGAGGGACAGGGCGCGCTAGCCAAAAACATTCAGTACTTC CASSLEGQGALAKNIQYF
- TRBJ2-7 TRBD1 TRBV7-7 TGTGCCAGCAGCGCCGGGACAGGGGGAGAAGAGCAGTACTTC CASSAGTGGEEQYF
- TRBJ1-1 - TRBV5-1 TGCGCCAGCAGTAGAGAACAGGAAGCTTTCTTT CASSREQEAFF
- TRBJ1-3 - TRBV5-1 TGCGCCAGCAGCTCAGGGGTTTCCGGAAACACCATATATTTT CASSSGVSGNTIYF
- TRBJ1-1 - TRBV7-3 TGTGCCAGCAGCTTAAAGGGGGTTGGGACCACTGAAGCTTTCTTT CASSLKGVGTTEAFF
- TRBJ2-7 TRBD1 TRBV19 TGTGCCAGCGCACGGTCGGGACAGCTATCCTACGAGCAGTACTTC CASARSGQLSYEQYF